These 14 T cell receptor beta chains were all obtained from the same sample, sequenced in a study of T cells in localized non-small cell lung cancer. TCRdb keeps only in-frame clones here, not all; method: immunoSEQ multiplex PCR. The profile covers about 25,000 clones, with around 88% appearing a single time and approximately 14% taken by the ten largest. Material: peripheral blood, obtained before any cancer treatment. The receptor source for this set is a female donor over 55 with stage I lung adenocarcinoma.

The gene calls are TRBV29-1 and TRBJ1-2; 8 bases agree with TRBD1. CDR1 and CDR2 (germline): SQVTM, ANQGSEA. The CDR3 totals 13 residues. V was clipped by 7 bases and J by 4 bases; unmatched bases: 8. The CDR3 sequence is CSAVPRGLYGYTF. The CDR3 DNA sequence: TGCAGCGCAGTTCCCAGGGGGCTCTATGGCTACACCTTC.

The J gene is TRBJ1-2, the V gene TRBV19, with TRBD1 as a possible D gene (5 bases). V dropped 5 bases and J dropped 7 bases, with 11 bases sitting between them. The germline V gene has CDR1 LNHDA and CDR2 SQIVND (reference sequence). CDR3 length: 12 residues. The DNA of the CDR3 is TGTGCCAGTAGTGAGACAGTGAGTGGCTACACCTTC. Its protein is CASSETVSGYTF.

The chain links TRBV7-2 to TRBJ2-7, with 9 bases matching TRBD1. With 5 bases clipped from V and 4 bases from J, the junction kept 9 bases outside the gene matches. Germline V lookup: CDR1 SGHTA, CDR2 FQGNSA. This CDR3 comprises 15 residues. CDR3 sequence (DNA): TGTGCCAGCAGCCCAACGACAGGGGGGATTTACGAGCAGTACTTC. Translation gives CASSPTTGGIYEQYF.

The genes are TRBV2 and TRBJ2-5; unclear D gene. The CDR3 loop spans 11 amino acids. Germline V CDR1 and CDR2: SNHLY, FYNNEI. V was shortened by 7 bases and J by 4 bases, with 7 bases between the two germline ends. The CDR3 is CASNQRETQYF. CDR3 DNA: TGTGCCAGCAACCAGAGAGAGACCCAGTACTTC.

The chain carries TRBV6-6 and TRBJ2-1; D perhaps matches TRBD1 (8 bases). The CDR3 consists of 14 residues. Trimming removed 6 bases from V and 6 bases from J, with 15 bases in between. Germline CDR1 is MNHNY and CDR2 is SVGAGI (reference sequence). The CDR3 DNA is TGTGCCAGCAGCGACAGGGGAGGGGTCAATGAGCAGTTCTTC. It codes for CASSDRGGVNEQFF.

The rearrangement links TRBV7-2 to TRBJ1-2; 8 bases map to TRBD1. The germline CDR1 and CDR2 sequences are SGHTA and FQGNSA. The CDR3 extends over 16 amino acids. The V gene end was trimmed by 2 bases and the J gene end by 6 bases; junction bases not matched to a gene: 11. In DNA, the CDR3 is TGTGCCAGCAGCTTAAACAGGGGGAAACTGAGTGATGGCTACACCTTC. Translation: CASSLNRGKLSDGYTF.

The CDR3 DNA sequence: TGTGCCAGTAGTTTAGGCGGGGGGACCTACGAGCAGTACTTC. Its protein product is CASSLGGGTYEQYF. The gene calls are TRBV19 and TRBJ2-7, with 8 positions matching TRBD2. The germline gives CDR1 LNHDA, CDR2 SQIVND (reference sequence). The CDR3 is 14 residues long. Trimming took 5 bases from V and 2 from J; bases not matched to a gene: 5.

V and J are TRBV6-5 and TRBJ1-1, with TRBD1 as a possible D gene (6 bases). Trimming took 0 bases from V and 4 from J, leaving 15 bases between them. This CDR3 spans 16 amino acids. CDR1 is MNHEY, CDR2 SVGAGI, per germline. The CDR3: CASSYSGGEGSTEAFF. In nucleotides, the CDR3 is TGTGCCAGCAGTTACTCAGGGGGGGAGGGGAGCACTGAAGCTTTCTTT.

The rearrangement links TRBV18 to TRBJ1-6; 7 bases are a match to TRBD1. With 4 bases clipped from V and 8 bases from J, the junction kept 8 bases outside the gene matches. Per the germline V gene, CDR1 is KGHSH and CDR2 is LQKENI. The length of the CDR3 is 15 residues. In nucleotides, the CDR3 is TGTGCCAGCTCACGCAGGGGGGAAGAGGATTCACCCCTCCACTTT. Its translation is CASSRRGEEDSPLHF.

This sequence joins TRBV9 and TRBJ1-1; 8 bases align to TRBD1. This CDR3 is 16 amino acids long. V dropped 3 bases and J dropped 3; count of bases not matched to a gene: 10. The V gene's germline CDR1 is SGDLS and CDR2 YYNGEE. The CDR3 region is CASSEFTGGADTEAFF. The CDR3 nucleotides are TGTGCCAGCAGCGAGTTCACAGGGGGGGCGGACACTGAAGCTTTCTTT.

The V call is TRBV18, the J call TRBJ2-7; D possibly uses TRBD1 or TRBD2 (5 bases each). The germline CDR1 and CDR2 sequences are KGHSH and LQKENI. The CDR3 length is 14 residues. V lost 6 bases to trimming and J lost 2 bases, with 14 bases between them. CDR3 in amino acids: CASSPGRLAYEQYF. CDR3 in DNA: TGTGCCAGCTCTCCGGGACGCCTTGCCTACGAGCAGTACTTC.

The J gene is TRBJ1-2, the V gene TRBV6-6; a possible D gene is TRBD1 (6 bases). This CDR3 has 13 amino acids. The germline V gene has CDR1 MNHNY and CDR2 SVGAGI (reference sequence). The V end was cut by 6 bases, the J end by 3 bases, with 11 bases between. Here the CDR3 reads CASSLRQDYGYTF. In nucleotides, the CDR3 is TGTGCCAGCAGCCTAAGACAGGACTATGGCTACACCTTC.

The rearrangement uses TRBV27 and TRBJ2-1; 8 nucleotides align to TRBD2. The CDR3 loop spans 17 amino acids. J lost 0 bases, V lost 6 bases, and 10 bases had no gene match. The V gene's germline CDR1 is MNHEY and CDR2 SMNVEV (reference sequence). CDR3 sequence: CASRPGLAGSSYNEQFF. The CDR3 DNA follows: TGTGCCAGCAGACCCGGACTAGCCGGCAGCTCCTACAATGAGCAGTTCTTC.

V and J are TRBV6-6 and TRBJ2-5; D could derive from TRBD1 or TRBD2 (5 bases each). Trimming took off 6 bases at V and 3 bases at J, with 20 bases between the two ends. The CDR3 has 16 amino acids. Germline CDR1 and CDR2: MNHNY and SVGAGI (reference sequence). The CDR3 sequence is CASSHAPGPPKETQYF. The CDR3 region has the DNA TGTGCCAGCAGCCACGCCCCGGGGCCCCCAAAAGAGACCCAGTACTTC.